These 20 T cell receptor beta chains were all obtained from the same sample, sequenced in a study of neurological immune-mediated disorders. TCRdb processed the 5' RACE reads anew with MiXCR; each CDR3 protein has one entry. The repertoire holds 55,000 to 65,000 distinct CDR3 sequences, with 3.5% to 4.5% as singletons. Input material: PBMCs. The receptors were sampled from a woman aged 45-65 years with multiple sclerosis.

The V gene is TRBV7-6, the J gene TRBJ2-3; 9 bases are shared with TRBD2. V lost 5 bases to trimming and J lost 3 bases; unmatched junction nucleotides: 9. Germline-derived CDR1 and CDR2 are SGHVS and FNYEAQ. The CDR3 is 16 amino acids. CDR3 loop: CASSANLAGITDTQYF. CDR3 nucleotides: TGTGCCAGCAGCGCCAATCTAGCGGGGATTACAGATACGCAGTATTTT.

At least ten counts were recorded for this clonotype. This chain joins TRBV6-2 or TRBV6-3 and TRBJ2-7, with 8 bases fitting TRBD1. The CDR3 spans 16 residues. V dropped 0 bases and J dropped 2; count of bases not matched to a gene: 6. Germline V gene lookup returns CDR1 MNHEY and CDR2 SVGEGT. The DNA of the CDR3 is TGTGCCAGCAGTTACTCGGGCAGGGGGCGCCCCTACGAGCAGTACTTC. Its protein product is CASSYSGRGRPYEQYF.

This clonotype came up many times. The chain uses TRBV15 and TRBJ1-2; D is undetermined. The CDR3 contains 15 residues. Trimming removed 1 base from V and 4 bases from J, with 13 bases in between. CDR1 and CDR2 from the germline V gene are LNHNV and YYDKDF (reference sequence). The CDR3 sequence: CATSRGSGSLYGYTF. CDR3 nucleotide sequence: TGTGCCACCAGCAGAGGTTCAGGAAGCCTCTATGGCTACACCTTC.

This clonotype was observed many times. The chain combines TRBV4-1 with TRBJ1-2, with D unclear. V gave up 0 bases and J gave up 6 bases, with 8 bases separating them. Germline V lookup: CDR1 MGHRA, CDR2 YSYEKL. The CDR3 is 13 amino acids. CDR3 nucleotides: TGCGCCAGCAGCCAAGATCGGGTTCATGGCTACACCTTC. Translating gives CASSQDRVHGYTF.

This clonotype came up many times. The V and J genes are TRBV20-1 and TRBJ2-1, with 10 bases fitting TRBD2. Unmatched junction bases numbered 9, after V lost 1 base and J lost 9 bases. CDR1 is DFQATT and CDR2 is SNEGSKA in the germline V gene (reference sequence). The length of the CDR3 is 15 residues. For the CDR3, the DNA is TGCAGTGCTAGAGCGGCGACTAGCGGGCTGTTTGAGCAGTTCTTC. It encodes CSARAATSGLFEQFF.

This clonotype was detected ten times or more. This chain's CDR3 is CASSLVSGQAFF. Written as DNA, the CDR3 is TGTGCCAGCAGCTTGGTGTCGGGGCAAGCTTTCTTT. The rearrangement links TRBV5-6 to TRBJ1-1; weak D call: TRBD1 (5 bases). V dropped 0 bases and J dropped 9 bases, with 9 bases sitting between them. The CDR3 is made up of 12 amino acids. CDR1 and CDR2 from the germline V gene are SGHDT and YYEEEE.

In its sample, this clonotype was seen many times. The chain employs TRBV15 and TRBJ2-7; 10 positions match TRBD1. The CDR3 length is 16 residues. Unmatched junction bases numbered 9, after V lost 3 bases and J lost 4 bases. Germline V gene sequence: CDR1 LNHNV, CDR2 YYDKDF (reference sequence). CDR3 sequence: CATSSVRTGGRYEQYF. The CDR3 bases are TGTGCCACCAGCAGTGTTCGGACAGGGGGTCGGTACGAGCAGTACTTC.

This clonotype occurred many times. The V call is TRBV11-2, the J call TRBJ2-3, with D perhaps matching TRBD2 (5 bases). V was shortened by 1 base and J by 0 bases, with 8 bases between the two germline ends. CDR3 length: 15 residues. Germline V gene lookup returns CDR1 SGHAT and CDR2 FQNNGV. CDR3 protein: CASSLGTSSTDTQYF. CDR3 DNA: TGTGCCAGCAGCTTAGGAACTAGTAGCACAGATACGCAGTATTTT.

This clonotype was picked up many times. The chain is built from TRBV10-3 and TRBJ2-7; no clear D. Germline V gene lookup returns CDR1 ENHRY and CDR2 SYGVKD. Deletions cut 8 bases from V and 0 bases from J, with 14 bases between. The CDR3 has 14 amino acids. CDR3 nucleotides: TGTGCCATCCAGGTAGGGTTAGACTCCTACGAGCAGTACTTC. It encodes CAIQVGLDSYEQYF.

This clonotype was seen repeatedly, ten times or more. V usage is TRBV7-2 and J usage is TRBJ1-2; 7 bases align to TRBD1. CDR1 and CDR2 (germline): SGHTA, FQGNSA. V dropped 3 bases and J dropped 4; count of bases not matched to a gene: 8. The CDR3 is 15 amino acids. CDR3 nucleotides: TGTGCCAGCAGCTTTAACCCGGGACAGCCCTATGGCTACACCTTC. Protein product: CASSFNPGQPYGYTF.

Many counts were recorded for this clonotype. V usage is TRBV10-3 and J usage is TRBJ2-3; D might be TRBD2 (5 bases). CDR3 length equals 14 residues. Between the trimmed V and J ends, which lost 0 bases and 4 bases, there was a span of 8 bases. The V gene's germline CDR1 is ENHRY and CDR2 SYGVKD. Here the CDR3 reads CAISESSGADTQYF. CDR3 nucleotides: TGTGCCATCAGTGAGTCGAGCGGAGCAGATACGCAGTATTTT.

This clonotype has a count of ten or more. The genes are TRBV25-1 and TRBJ1-1; TRBD1 matches at 7 bases. Germline CDR1 and CDR2: MGHDK and SYGVNS. This CDR3 has 14 residues. V lost 3 bases, J lost 1 base, and 2 bases stayed unmatched. Here the CDR3 reads CASSDRGGNTEAFF. CDR3 nucleotide sequence: TGTGCCAGCAGTGACAGGGGGGGGAACACTGAAGCTTTCTTT.

At least ten counts were recorded for this clonotype. This rearrangement joins TRBV24-1 to TRBJ2-2; a possible D gene is TRBD1 (5 bases). Per the germline V gene, CDR1 is KGHDR and CDR2 is SFDVKD. V lost 3 bases and J lost 3, with 7 bases in between. The CDR3 contains 14 residues. The CDR3: CATSDLRDTGELFF. CDR3 DNA sequence: TGTGCCACCAGTGATCTCAGGGACACCGGGGAGCTGTTTTTT.

This clonotype was counted ten times or more. The chain links TRBV7-8 to TRBJ1-2; weak D call: TRBD1 (6 bases). The CDR3 totals 15 residues. V shed 2 bases and J shed 4 bases, with 14 bases lying between them. Per the germline V gene, CDR1 is SGHVS and CDR2 is FQNEAQ. The CDR3 is CASSLLLQGTYGYTF. DNA of the CDR3: TGTGCCAGCAGCTTACTCCTACAGGGTACCTATGGCTACACCTTC.

This clonotype was detected many times. A read error may produce the germline difference seen at one junction end. The chain combines TRBV5-1 with TRBJ1-5; D might be TRBD1 (6 bases). This CDR3 contains 14 residues. Germline V gene lookup returns CDR1 SGHRS and CDR2 YFSETQ. Written as DNA, the CDR3 is TGCGCCAGCAGCTTGACAGGGTACAATCAGCCCCAGAATTTT. The encoded protein is CASSLTGYNQPQNF.

This clonotype was detected ten times or more. Compared with germline, one end of the junction differs, possibly owing to a read error. V and J are TRBV7-3 and TRBJ2-1; TRBD2 is a possible D gene (6 bases). The CDR3 length is 15 residues. Germline CDR1 reads SGHTA; CDR2 reads FQGTGA. The CDR3 nucleotides read TGTGCCAGCAGCGAGTCGGCGGGGCCCTACAGTGAGCAGTTCTTC. Amino acids: CASSESAGPYSEQFF.

In this sample, this clonotype turned up many times. V and J are TRBV5-1 and TRBJ2-2, with TRBD1 matching 7 bases. The CDR3 spans 12 residues. Germline values: CDR1 SGHRS, CDR2 YFSETQ. The V segment lost 4 bases and the J segment 10 bases; nucleotides outside the gene matches: 4. DNA for the CDR3: TGCGCCAGCAGCCCCGGGACAGAGGAGCTGTTTTTT. This sequence encodes CASSPGTEELFF.

J is TRBJ2-7 and V is TRBV3-1; 9 positions match TRBD2. Trimming removed 0 bases from V and 4 bases from J; junction bases left unmatched: 7. The CDR3 loop spans 16 amino acids. Germline CDR1 reads LGHDT; CDR2 reads YNNKEL (reference sequence). The CDR3 nucleotides are TGTGCCAGCAGCCAAGATCGGAATAGCGGGAGTTACGAGCAGTACTTC. It yields the protein CASSQDRNSGSYEQYF.

This clonotype was recorded many times. The V and J genes are TRBV9 and TRBJ2-6; D is undetermined. V was trimmed by 4 bases and J by 2 bases, leaving 4 bases between them. The CDR3 is made up of 13 amino acids. Germline V CDR1 and CDR2: SGDLS, YYNGEE. The CDR3 DNA follows: TGTGCCAGCAGCTCACCTGGGGCCAACGTCCTGACTTTC. Translation: CASSSPGANVLTF.

There are many counts of this clonotype. Written as DNA, the CDR3 is TGCGCCAGCAGCTTGCAATTGGCCAACGAGCAGTACTTC. Amino acids: CASSLQLANEQYF. This chain connects TRBV5-1 to TRBJ2-7; D ambiguous. Per the germline V gene, CDR1 is SGHRS and CDR2 is YFSETQ. Trimming took off 1 base at V and 5 bases at J, with 10 bases between the two ends. This CDR3 spans 13 amino acids.